These 13 T cell receptor beta chains share one sample of origin, sequenced in a study of identifying expanded T cells in peripheral blood. The protocol was immunoSEQ multiplex PCR, while the TCRdb copy is restricted to in-frame clones and leaves out a portion. Of about 54,000 clones in the sample, roughly 87% are singletons; the top ten hold 3% to 4%. Source material: blood. These receptors all come from a person aged 18 to 70 in good health.

This chain links TRBV19 with TRBJ1-5; possibly TRBD1 for D (5 bases). CDR1 LNHDA and CDR2 SQIVND come from the germline V gene (reference sequence). The CDR3 spans 16 residues. V lost 3 bases and J lost 1, with 13 bases in between. The CDR3 protein is CASSIVGGSSNQPQHF. As DNA, the CDR3 is TGTGCCAGTAGTATCGTCGGGGGATCGAGCAATCAGCCCCAGCATTTT.

The genes are TRBV7-2 and TRBJ1-1, with TRBD1 matching 8 bases. The CDR3 loop spans 15 amino acids. CDR1 is SGHTA, CDR2 FQGNSA, per germline. The V gene end was trimmed by 5 bases and the J gene end by 0 bases; junction bases not matched to a gene: 5. The CDR3 spells CASSPTGALNTEAFF. CDR3 bases: TGTGCCAGCAGCCCGACAGGGGCTCTGAACACTGAAGCTTTCTTT.

Only a few counts were recorded for this clone. The chain is built from TRBV28 and TRBJ2-3; no reliable D call. The CDR3 is 13 amino acids. The V gene's germline CDR1 is MDHEN and CDR2 SYDVKM. Trimming removed 8 bases from V and 0 bases from J, with 9 bases in between. CDR3 in amino acids: CASSKPSTDTQYF. The DNA of the CDR3 is TGTGCCAGCTCGAAGCCAAGCACAGATACGCAGTATTTT. Full variable domain (missing parts from reference TRBV28 and TRBJ2-3): DVKVTQSSRYLVKRTGEKVFLECVQDMDHENMFWYRQDPGLGLRLIYFSYDVKMKEKGDIPEGYSVSREKKERFSLILESASTNQTSMYLCASSKPSTDTQYFGPGTRLTVL.

The chain combines TRBV29-1 with TRBJ2-7; D perhaps matches TRBD1 (7 bases). The V gene lost 6 bases and the J gene lost 5 bases, with 14 bases spanning the gap. CDR3 length: 12 amino acids. Germline CDR1 is SQVTM and CDR2 is ANQGSEA. The CDR3: CSVRQGGDEQYF. In nucleotides, the CDR3 is TGCAGCGTCCGACAGGGAGGCGACGAGCAGTACTTC.

The chain uses TRBV9 and TRBJ2-3, with 11 bases matching TRBD2. V lost 2 bases to trimming and J lost 2 bases; unmatched junction nucleotides: 7. The CDR3 has 17 amino acids. Germline loops: CDR1 SGDLS, CDR2 YYNGEE. The CDR3 coding sequence is TGTGCCAGCAGCGTGTTTGCTAGCGGGGGGTCCACAGATACGCAGTATTTT. Translated: CASSVFASGGSTDTQYF.

The chain combines TRBV14 with TRBJ2-1; D is ambiguous. V lost 1 base and J lost 4, with 5 bases in between. CDR1 SGHDN and CDR2 FVKESK come from the germline V gene. The CDR3 length is 13 residues. The CDR3 protein is CASSQVGYNEQFF. CDR3 sequence (DNA): TGTGCCAGCAGCCAAGTAGGTTACAATGAGCAGTTCTTC.

The rearrangement joins TRBV7-9 to TRBJ2-1; 8 positions match TRBD2. Per the germline V gene, CDR1 is SEHNR and CDR2 is FQNEAQ (reference sequence). The ends lost 0 bases at V and 3 bases at J; junction bases unmatched: 4. The CDR3 spans 16 residues. The CDR3 DNA reads as TGTGCCAGCAGCTTAGCCGGGACTAGTCACTACAATGAGCAGTTCTTC. Amino acid sequence: CASSLAGTSHYNEQFF.

The CDR3 DNA reads TGTGCCAGCAGAGCAGGGGGCGCGGATACTGAAGCTTTCTTT. Its protein is CASRAGGADTEAFF. The gene calls are TRBV7-9 and TRBJ1-1; 8 nucleotides line up with TRBD1. The germline V gene encodes CDR1 SEHNR and CDR2 FQNEAQ (reference sequence). This CDR3 spans 14 amino acids. V lost 6 bases, J lost 5 bases, and 8 bases stayed unmatched.

The V call is TRBV7-2, the J call TRBJ2-7; D perhaps matches TRBD1 (5 bases). Between the trimmed V and J ends, which lost 4 bases and 0 bases, there was a span of 13 bases. Germline V gene sequence: CDR1 SGHTA, CDR2 FQGNSA. This CDR3 is built from 15 residues. The CDR3 DNA reads TGTGCCAGCAGCTCTACAGGAGAGAGCTCCTACGAGCAGTACTTC. It codes for CASSSTGESSYEQYF.

The genes are TRBV19 and TRBJ2-7; 11 positions match TRBD2. This CDR3 spans 16 amino acids. Germline CDR1 and CDR2: LNHDA and SQIVND (reference sequence). Trimming cost V 6 bases and J 4 bases; bases outside gene matches: 11. CDR3 residues: CASSGLAGGLVYEQYF. The CDR3 nucleotides are TGTGCCAGTAGCGGCCTAGCGGGAGGTCTCGTGTACGAGCAGTACTTC.

The CDR3 bases are TGTGCCAGCAGTTACCACAGGGATCACACTGAAGCTTTCTTT. It codes for CASSYHRDHTEAFF. The rearrangement joins TRBV6-5 to TRBJ1-1; maybe TRBD1 (6 bases). V was cut by 2 bases and J by 3 bases, with 10 bases left in between. The CDR3 has 14 residues. CDR1 is MNHEY and CDR2 is SVGAGI in the germline V gene.

The rearrangement uses TRBV7-9 and TRBJ2-1; 12 bases are shared with TRBD2. Germline V gene sequence: CDR1 SEHNR, CDR2 FQNEAQ (reference sequence). V shed 4 bases, J shed 4 bases, and the junction held 8 bases outside the gene matches. CDR3 length: 17 amino acids. The CDR3 region has the DNA TGTGCCAGCAGCTCCAAGACTAGCGGGAGAGATTACAATGAGCAGTTCTTC. This gives the protein CASSSKTSGRDYNEQFF.

This chain uses TRBV19 with TRBJ2-2; no reliable D call. The CDR3 has 11 amino acids. V lost 6 bases and J 6 bases, leaving 5 bases between the germline ends. CDR1 and CDR2 from the germline V gene are LNHDA and SQIVND (reference sequence). The DNA for the CDR3 is TGTGCCAGTAGCGGCGCCGGGGAGCTGTTTTTT. Protein: CASSGAGELFF.